The clone carrying this T cell receptor beta chain was observed a few times. Its specificity is not known. Template switching added a universal primer site, and cDNA bore unique molecular identifiers. MiXCR was run by TCRdb on the 5' RACE reads, yielding one entry per CDR3 protein. The sample carries 430,000 or so distinct CDR3 sequences, roughly a quarter recorded once. This sample is drawn from a study of identical twins. Findings and limits, study-wide: The study reached conclusions through statistical analysis that was cross-sectional, not following the same donors.

Germline V gene data show CDR1 as MNHEY and CDR2 as SMNVEV (reference sequence). The V end was cut by 9 bases, the J end by 4 bases, with 8 bases between. The length of the CDR3 is 11 residues. These data are also associated with another study on T cells expressing NK-cell markers.

The gene calls are TRBV27 and TRBJ2-3; D ambiguous. The source is a woman aged 18 to 35 in good health. The sequencing input was CD4+ T cells sorted from blood. Here the CDR3 DNA reads TGTGCCAGTCACACTCCAGATACGCAGTATTTT. Translated, it gives CASHTPDTQYF.